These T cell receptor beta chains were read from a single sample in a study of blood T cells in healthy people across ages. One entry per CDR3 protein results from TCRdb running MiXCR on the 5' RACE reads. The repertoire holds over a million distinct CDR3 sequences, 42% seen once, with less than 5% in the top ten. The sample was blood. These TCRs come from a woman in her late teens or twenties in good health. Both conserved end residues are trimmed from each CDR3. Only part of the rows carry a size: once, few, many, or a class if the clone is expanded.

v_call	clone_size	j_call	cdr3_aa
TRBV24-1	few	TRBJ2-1	ATSPGQAYNEQF
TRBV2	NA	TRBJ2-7	ASRDSPSSYEQY
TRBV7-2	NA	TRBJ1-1	ASSLGGLGAF
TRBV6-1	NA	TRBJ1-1	ASSRRLGLMNTEAF
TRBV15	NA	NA	ATSNTLAGGPHNEQY
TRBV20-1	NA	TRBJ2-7	SARVPAGPYEQY
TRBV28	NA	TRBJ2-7	ASSLTGSWPYEQY
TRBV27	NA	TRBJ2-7	ASSLTAGSYEQY
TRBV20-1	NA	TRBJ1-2	SARDSSPAQTRVEANYGYT
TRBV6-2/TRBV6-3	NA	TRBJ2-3	ASRETRGRSDTQY
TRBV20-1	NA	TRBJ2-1	SARDTSGALSYNEQF
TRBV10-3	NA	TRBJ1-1	AIGQNTEAF
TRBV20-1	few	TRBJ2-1	SARSYEQF
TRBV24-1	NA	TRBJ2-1	ATSDLTSAYNEQF
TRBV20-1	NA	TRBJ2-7	SAKDYSSSYEQY
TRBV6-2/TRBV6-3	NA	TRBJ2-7	ASSPGPRKAYEQY
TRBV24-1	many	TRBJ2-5	ATSAPFEGATQY
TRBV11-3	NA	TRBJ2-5	ASSLGRLPYNEQY
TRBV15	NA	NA	ATSRDYGVSEQY
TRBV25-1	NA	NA	ASSEVLRTSGGWGYEQY
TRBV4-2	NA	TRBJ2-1	ASSQEGSGGGNEQF
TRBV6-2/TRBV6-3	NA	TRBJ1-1	ASIDSGRFTEAF
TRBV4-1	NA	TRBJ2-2	ASSQVGTNTGELF
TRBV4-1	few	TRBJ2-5	ASSQTRYQETQY
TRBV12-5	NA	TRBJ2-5	ASGLGGTHLIGETQY
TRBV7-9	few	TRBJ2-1	ASSVASGSNEQF